This record covers a single TCR beta chain. The assay was immunoSEQ multiplex PCR, and TCRdb's table has in-frame clones only and misses some. The repertoire holds some 170,000 clones, with less than 90% as singletons. This specimen belongs to a study of cytomegalovirus exposure and HLA in healthy donors. The TCR comes from a woman aged 18-35 years in good health and CMV-seronegative. Sequences were obtained from PBMCs.

The DNA of the CDR3 is TGCGCCAGCAGCCAAGACAGCGGGGTGACCCAGTACTTC. Translated: CASSQDSGVTQYF. The rearrangement uses TRBV4-3 and TRBJ2-5, with 7 nucleotides matching TRBD2. CDR3 length equals 13 residues. Looked up from germline, CDR1 is LGHNA and CDR2 is YSLEER. V was pared by 0 bases and J by 7 bases, with 2 bases of the junction left unmatched.